A single sample is the source of the 9 T cell receptor beta chains below, sequenced in a study of technical replicates of blood from several donors. Some clones are missing from TCRdb's copy, which holds only in-frame ones; the method was immunoSEQ multiplex PCR. The sample has roughly 80,000 clones; 90% to 95% are singletons. The specimen sequenced was T cells isolated from PBMCs. All receptors come from a human donor in good health.

The V call is TRBV5-5, the J call TRBJ2-1; D uncertain. The CDR3 loop spans 12 amino acids. Trimming cost V 4 bases and J 3 bases, with 5 bases left between them. Germline V gene sequence: CDR1 SGHKS, CDR2 YYEKEE (reference sequence). CDR3 region: CASSPYYNEQFF. The CDR3 DNA reads TGTGCCAGCAGCCCGTACTACAATGAGCAGTTCTTC.

CDR3 sequence: CSVESRANSYTF. The CDR3 region has the DNA TGCAGCGTTGAAAGCAGGGCGAATAGCTACACCTTC. The rearrangement links TRBV29-1 to TRBJ1-2, with a weak D call TRBD1 (5 bases). The CDR3 extends over 12 amino acids. CDR1 and CDR2 (germline): SQVTM, ANQGSEA. The V gene lost 2 bases and the J gene lost 9 bases, with 13 bases spanning the gap.

The V and J genes are TRBV7-3 and TRBJ2-1; a weak D match, TRBD2 (6 bases). Per germline, CDR1 SGHTA and CDR2 FQGTGA. V was cut by 5 bases and J by 7 bases, with 15 bases left in between. The CDR3 spans 14 residues. CDR3 coding DNA: TGTGCCAGCAGCCCCTCGGGAGTAGGGAATGAGCAGTTCTTC. It encodes CASSPSGVGNEQFF.

The chain has TRBV7-8 and TRBJ1-1; 7 bases are shared with TRBD1. V lost 3 bases to trimming and J lost 3 bases; unmatched junction nucleotides: 25. The CDR3 length is 21 residues. The germline V gene encodes CDR1 SGHVS and CDR2 FQNEAQ. The CDR3 spells CASSFLPLYRDSEREDTEAFF. The CDR3, as DNA: TGTGCCAGCAGCTTCCTACCCTTGTACCGGGACAGCGAGAGGGAGGACACTGAAGCTTTCTTT. Full variable domain (rest looked up from reference TRBV7-8 and TRBJ1-1): GAGVSQSPRYKVAKRGQDVALRCDPISGHVSLFWYQQALGQGPEFLTYFQNEAQLDKSGLPSDRFFAERPEGSVSTLKIQRTQQEDSAVYLCASSFLPLYRDSEREDTEAFFGQGTRLTVV.

This clone was observed once. The chain joins TRBV7-9 to TRBJ2-1; 8 bases map to TRBD2. The germline gives CDR1 SEHNR, CDR2 FQNEAQ (reference sequence). The CDR3 spans 15 residues. V lost 1 base and J lost 10; bases outside the gene matches: 9. In DNA, the CDR3 is TGTGCCAGCAGCTTAGGTGGGACTAGTATAGAGGAGCAGTTCTTC. Its translation: CASSLGGTSIEEQFF.

The rearrangement links TRBV5-1 to TRBJ1-4, with 11 bases matching TRBD1. The length of the CDR3 is 17 residues. V was pared by 2 bases and J by 0 bases, with 3 bases of the junction left unmatched. Germline CDR1 reads SGHRS; CDR2 reads YFSETQ. CDR3 protein: CASSLGQGATTNEKLFF. The DNA of the CDR3 is TGCGCCAGCAGCTTAGGACAGGGGGCAACAACTAATGAAAAACTGTTTTTT.

This chain connects TRBV19 to TRBJ2-7; maybe TRBD1 (6 bases). Germline assignment: CDR1 LNHDA and CDR2 SQIVND (reference sequence). The length of the CDR3 is 13 residues. Trimming shortened V by 8 bases and J by 1 base, and 12 bases separated the two germline ends. CDR3 DNA sequence: TGTGCCAGTGGCTCACAGGGATCCTACGAGCAGTACTTC. This codes for CASGSQGSYEQYF. The full variable domain, in which reference TRBV19 and TRBJ2-7 provide the parts outside the CDR3, is DGGITQSPKYLFRKEGQNVTLSCEQNLNHDAMYWYRQDPGQGLRLIYYSQIVNDFQKGDIAEGYSVSREKKESFPLTVTSAQKNPTAFYLCASGSQGSYEQYFGPGTRLTVT.

The V gene is TRBV10-1, the J gene TRBJ2-2; D uncertain. Germline loops: CDR1 WNHNN, CDR2 SYGVQD (reference sequence). V lost 6 bases, J lost 1 base, and 3 bases lay in between. The CDR3 totals 12 residues. DNA for the CDR3: TGCGCCAGCAGCGGGAACACCGGGGAGCTGTTTTTT. Amino acid sequence: CASSGNTGELFF.

This clone was detected only once. This sequence joins TRBV28 and TRBJ1-1; 9 bases are a match to TRBD1. After removal of 6 bases from V and 11 bases from J, the junction contained 10 bases not matched to a gene. This CDR3 comprises 13 residues. Germline V gene data show CDR1 as MDHEN and CDR2 as SYDVKM. CDR3 region: CASSSQGTGLAFF. Written as DNA, the CDR3 is TGTGCCAGCAGCTCACAGGGGACAGGGCTCGCTTTCTTT. The whole variable domain, remainder taken from reference TRBV28 and TRBJ1-1, is DVKVTQSSRYLVKRTGEKVFLECVQDMDHENMFWYRQDPGLGLRLIYFSYDVKMKEKGDIPEGYSVSREKKERFSLILESASTNQTSMYLCASSSQGTGLAFFGQGTRLTVV.